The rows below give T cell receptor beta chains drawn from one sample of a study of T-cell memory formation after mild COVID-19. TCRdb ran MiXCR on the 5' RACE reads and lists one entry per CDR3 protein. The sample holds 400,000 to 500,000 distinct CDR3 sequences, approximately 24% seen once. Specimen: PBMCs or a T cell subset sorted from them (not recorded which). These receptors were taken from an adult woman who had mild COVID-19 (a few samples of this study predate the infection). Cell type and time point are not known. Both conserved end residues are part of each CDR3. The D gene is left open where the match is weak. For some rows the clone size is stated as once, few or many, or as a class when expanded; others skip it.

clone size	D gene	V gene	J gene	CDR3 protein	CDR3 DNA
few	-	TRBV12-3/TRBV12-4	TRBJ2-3	CASTYRGGTYTQYF	TGTGCCAGCACTTACAGGGGGGGAACCTATACGCAGTATTTT
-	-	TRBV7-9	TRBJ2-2	CASSFAGPGELFF	TGTGCCAGCAGCTTTGCCGGGCCCGGGGAGCTGTTTTTT
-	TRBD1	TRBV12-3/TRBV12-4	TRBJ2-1	CASRRTGASSYNEQFF	TGTGCCAGCAGACGAACAGGGGCGAGCTCCTACAATGAGCAGTTCTTC
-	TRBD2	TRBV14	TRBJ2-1	CASSQDLAGATYNEQFF	TGTGCCAGCAGCCAGGACCTAGCGGGAGCGACCTACAATGAGCAGTTCTTC
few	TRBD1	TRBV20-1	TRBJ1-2	CSALGQSRGRSHGYTF	TGCAGTGCTCTGGGACAGTCGAGGGGTCGGTCCCATGGCTACACCTTC
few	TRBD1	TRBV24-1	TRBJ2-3	CATSGTEHTDTQYF	TGTGCCACCAGCGGGACAGAACACACAGATACGCAGTATTTT
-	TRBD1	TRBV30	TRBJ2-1	CAWSVGGTAYNEQFF	TGTGCCTGGAGTGTCGGTGGGACAGCGTACAATGAGCAGTTCTTC
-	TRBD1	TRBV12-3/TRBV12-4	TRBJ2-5	CASSPLPGQPIQETQYF	TGTGCCAGCAGTCCCCTCCCGGGACAGCCCATCCAAGAGACCCAGTACTTC
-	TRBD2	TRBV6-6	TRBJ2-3	CASTQGLAGGPSTDTQYF	TGTGCCAGCACCCAGGGACTAGCGGGGGGGCCTAGCACAGATACGCAGTATTTT
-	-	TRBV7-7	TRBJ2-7	CASSLAQGNYEQYF	TGTGCTAGCAGCTTAGCACAGGGAAACTACGAGCAGTACTTC
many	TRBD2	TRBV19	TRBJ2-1	CASSPWYSGGHNEQFF	TGTGCCAGTAGTCCCTGGTACAGCGGGGGCCACAATGAGCAGTTCTTC
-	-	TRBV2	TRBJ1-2	CASSEFGQGSHYGYTF	TGTGCCAGCAGTGAATTCGGACAAGGATCCCACTATGGCTACACCTTC
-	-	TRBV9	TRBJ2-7	CASSRDPLGSYEQYF	TGTGCCAGCAGCAGAGATCCCCTGGGTTCCTACGAGCAGTACTTC
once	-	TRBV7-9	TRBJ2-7	CASSLGVWEGDEQYF	TGTGCCAGCAGCTTAGGCGTCTGGGAGGGGGACGAGCAGTACTTC
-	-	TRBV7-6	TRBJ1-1	CASSSGIGNTEAFF	TGTGCCAGCAGCTCAGGGATAGGTAACACTGAAGCTTTCTTT
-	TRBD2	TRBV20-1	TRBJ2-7	CSGLAGSSGEQYF	TGCAGTGGGCTAGCGGGGTCCTCCGGCGAGCAGTACTTC
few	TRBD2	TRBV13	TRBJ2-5	CASSSYRLAGQETQYF	TGTGCCAGCAGTTCTTACCGACTAGCGGGACAAGAGACCCAGTACTTC
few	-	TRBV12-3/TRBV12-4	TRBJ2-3	CASRMTGTDTQYF	TGTGCCAGCAGGATGACAGGCACAGATACGCAGTATTTT
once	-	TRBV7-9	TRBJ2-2	CASSFGSGNTGELFF	TGTGCCAGCAGCTTTGGTAGCGGGAACACCGGGGAGCTGTTTTTT
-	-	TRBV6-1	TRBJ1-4	CASSGYTLREKLFF	TGTGCCAGCAGCGGATATACTCTGCGGGAAAAACTGTTTTTT
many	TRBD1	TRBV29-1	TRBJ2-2	CSAATGTGVTGELFF	TGCAGCGCTGCAACCGGGACAGGGGTTACCGGGGAGCTGTTTTTT
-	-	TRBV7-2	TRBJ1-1	CASSFSRVGTEAFF	TGTGCCAGCAGCTTTAGTAGGGTTGGAACTGAAGCTTTCTTT
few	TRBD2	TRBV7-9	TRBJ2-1	CASSLAAGTTEQFF	TGTGCCAGCAGCTTAGCGGCGGGGACTACCGAGCAGTTCTTC
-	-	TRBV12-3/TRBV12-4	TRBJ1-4	CASSLRGANEKLFF	TGTGCCAGCAGTTTGAGAGGAGCTAATGAAAAACTGTTTTTT
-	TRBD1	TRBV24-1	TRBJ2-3	CATSERQGARDTQYF	TGTGCCACCAGCGAGAGACAGGGGGCAAGAGATACGCAGTATTTT
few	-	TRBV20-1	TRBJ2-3	CSAGDIPIGVSTDTQYF	TGCAGTGCTGGAGACATACCAATTGGGGTTAGCACAGATACGCAGTATTTT
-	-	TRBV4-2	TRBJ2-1	CASSQGAEKHEQFF	TGTGCCAGCAGCCAAGGGGCGGAAAAGCATGAGCAGTTCTTC
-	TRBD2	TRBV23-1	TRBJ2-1	CASSHSGMILPNEQFF	TGCGCCAGCAGTCATAGCGGGATGATCTTACCCAATGAGCAGTTCTTC
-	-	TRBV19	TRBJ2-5	CASSLTSSSWQETQYF	TGTGCCAGTAGCCTAACTAGCAGCTCGTGGCAAGAGACCCAGTACTTC
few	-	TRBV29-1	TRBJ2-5	CSVEVGRDQETQYF	TGCAGCGTTGAGGTCGGAAGGGATCAAGAGACCCAGTACTTC
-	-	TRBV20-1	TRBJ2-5	CSQEGSGQETQYF	TGCAGTCAGGAGGGTTCAGGACAGGAGACCCAGTACTTC
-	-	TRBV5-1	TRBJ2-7	CASSPVYRDSYEQYF	TGCGCCAGCAGCCCGGTCTACAGGGACTCCTACGAGCAGTACTTC
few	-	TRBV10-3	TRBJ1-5	CAISEAGDSNQPQHF	TGTGCCATCAGTGAGGCAGGAGATAGCAATCAGCCCCAGCATTTT
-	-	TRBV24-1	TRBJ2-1	CATSDARDGLDEQFF	TGTGCCACCAGTGATGCCCGGGACGGATTGGATGAGCAGTTCTTC
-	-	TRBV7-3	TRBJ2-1	CASSLMSAGAGNEQFF	TGTGCCAGCAGCTTAATGTCGGCGGGGGCTGGGAATGAGCAGTTCTTC
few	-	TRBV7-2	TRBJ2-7	CASSSPGPGEQYF	TGTGCCAGCAGCTCCCCCGGTCCGGGGGAGCAGTACTTC
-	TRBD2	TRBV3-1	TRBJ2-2	CASSPSTSGLNTGELFF	TGTGCCAGCAGCCCATCCACTAGCGGGCTGAACACCGGGGAGCTGTTTTTT
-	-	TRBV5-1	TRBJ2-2	CASSMGRANTGELFF	TGCGCCAGCAGCATGGGACGGGCGAACACCGGGGAGCTGTTTTTT
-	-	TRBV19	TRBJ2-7	CASSSPDVVWEQYF	TGTGCCAGTAGTTCACCGGACGTCGTATGGGAGCAGTACTTC
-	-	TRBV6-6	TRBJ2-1	CASSYHPERRESYNEQFF	TGTGCCAGCAGTTACCATCCCGAGCGGAGGGAATCCTACAATGAGCAGTTCTTC
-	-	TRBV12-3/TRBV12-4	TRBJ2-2	CASSTRQGGWTGELFF	TGTGCCAGCAGCACTAGACAGGGAGGATGGACCGGGGAGCTGTTTTTT
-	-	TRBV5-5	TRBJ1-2	CASSLLRGGGYTF	TGTGCCAGCAGCCTGCTCAGGGGAGGTGGCTACACCTTC
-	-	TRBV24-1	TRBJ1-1	CATSDSGVNTEAFF	TGTGCCACCAGTGATTCTGGGGTCAACACTGAAGCTTTCTTT
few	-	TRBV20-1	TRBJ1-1	CSARDKQDGGSTEAFF	TGCAGTGCTAGAGATAAGCAGGATGGCGGGAGCACTGAAGCTTTCTTT
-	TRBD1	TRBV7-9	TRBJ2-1	CASSPTGAPYNEQFF	TGTGCCAGCAGCCCTACAGGGGCTCCCTACAATGAGCAGTTCTTC
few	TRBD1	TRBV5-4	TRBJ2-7	CASSSTGYPEQYF	TGTGCCAGCAGCTCGACAGGGTACCCCGAGCAGTACTTC
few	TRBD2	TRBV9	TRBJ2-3	CASSVRGGLSTDTQYF	TGTGCCAGCAGCGTCCGCGGGGGGCTGAGCACAGATACGCAGTATTTT
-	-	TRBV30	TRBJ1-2	CAWSVAAYTGYTF	TGTGCCTGGAGTGTAGCGGCATACACTGGCTACACCTTC
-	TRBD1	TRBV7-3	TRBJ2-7	CASSLTRTGRDEQYF	TGTGCCAGCAGCTTAACCAGGACAGGGCGGGACGAGCAGTACTTC
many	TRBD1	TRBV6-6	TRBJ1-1	CASSSPGQGYTEAFF	TGTGCCAGCAGTTCCCCGGGACAGGGATACACTGAAGCTTTCTTT
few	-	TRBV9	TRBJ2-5	CASSVVGGQETQYF	TGTGCCAGCAGCGTAGTGGGGGGCCAAGAGACCCAGTACTTC
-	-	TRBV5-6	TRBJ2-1	CASSRRDISAGEQFF	TGTGCCAGCAGCCGCCGGGACATTTCGGCGGGTGAGCAGTTCTTC